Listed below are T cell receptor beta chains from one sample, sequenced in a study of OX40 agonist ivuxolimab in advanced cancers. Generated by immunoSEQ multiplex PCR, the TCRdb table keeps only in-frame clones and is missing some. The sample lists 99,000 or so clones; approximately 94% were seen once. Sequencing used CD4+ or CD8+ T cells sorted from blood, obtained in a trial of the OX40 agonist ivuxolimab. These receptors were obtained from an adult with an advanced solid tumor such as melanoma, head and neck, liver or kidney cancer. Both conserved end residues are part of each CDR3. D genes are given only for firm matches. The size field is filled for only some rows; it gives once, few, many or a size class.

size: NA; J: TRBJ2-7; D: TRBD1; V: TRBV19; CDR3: CASRDRDQGEQYF; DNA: TGTGCCAGCAGGGACAGGGACCAGGGCGAGCAGTACTTC
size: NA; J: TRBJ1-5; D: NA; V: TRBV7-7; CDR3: CASSLAWDQPQHF; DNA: TGTGCCAGCAGCTTAGCGTGGGACCAGCCCCAGCATTTT
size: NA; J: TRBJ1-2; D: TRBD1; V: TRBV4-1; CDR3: CASSQTNLGQGATDYGYTF; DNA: TGCGCCAGCAGCCAAACCAACCTCGGACAGGGGGCAACGGACTATGGCTACACCTTC
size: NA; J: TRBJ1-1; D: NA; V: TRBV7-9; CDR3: CASNEQGGAEAFF; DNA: TGTGCCAGCAACGAACAGGGAGGCGCTGAAGCTTTCTTT
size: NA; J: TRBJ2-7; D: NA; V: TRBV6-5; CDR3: CASRTQGRPGGQYF; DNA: TGTGCCAGCAGAACCCAGGGTCGCCCCGGTGGGCAGTACTTC
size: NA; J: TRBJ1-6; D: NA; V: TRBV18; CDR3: CASSPREAGSPLHF; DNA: TGTGCCAGCTCACCACGGGAGGCGGGTTCACCCCTCCACTTT
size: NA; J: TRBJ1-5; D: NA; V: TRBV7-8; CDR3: CASSLVNRELGQPQHF; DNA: TGTGCCAGCAGCTTAGTCAACAGGGAATTGGGCCAGCCCCAGCATTTT
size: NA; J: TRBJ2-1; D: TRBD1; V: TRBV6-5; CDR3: CASSPRQGPYNEQFF; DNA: TGTGCCAGCAGTCCCCGACAGGGGCCCTACAATGAGCAGTTCTTC
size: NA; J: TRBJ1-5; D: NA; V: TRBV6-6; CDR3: CASSYSGRGFGQPQHF; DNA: TGTGCCAGCAGTTACTCGGGCAGGGGCTTCGGGCAGCCCCAGCATTTT
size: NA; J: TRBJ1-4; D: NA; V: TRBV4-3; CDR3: CASSHGLTTREEKLFF; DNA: TGCGCCAGCAGCCATGGGCTAACGACCAGAGAGGAAAAACTGTTTTTT
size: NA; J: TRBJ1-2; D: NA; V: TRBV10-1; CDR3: CASSEYRDGYYGYTF; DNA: TGCGCCAGCAGTGAGTACAGGGACGGCTACTATGGCTACACCTTC
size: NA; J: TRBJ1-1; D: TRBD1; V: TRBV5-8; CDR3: CASSHHRGTNTEAFF; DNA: TGTGCCAGCAGCCACCACAGGGGGACGAACACTGAAGCTTTCTTT
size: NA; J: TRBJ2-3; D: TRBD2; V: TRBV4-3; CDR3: CASSHGLAGGAREDTQYF; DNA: TGCGCCAGCAGCCACGGACTAGCGGGAGGAGCCCGCGAGGATACGCAGTATTTT
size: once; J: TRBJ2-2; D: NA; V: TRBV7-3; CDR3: CASTPGAENTGELFF; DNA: TGTGCCAGCACCCCAGGGGCGGAGAACACCGGGGAGCTGTTTTTT
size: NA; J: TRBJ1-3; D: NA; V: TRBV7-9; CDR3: CASSPGRFSGNTIYF; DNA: TGTGCCAGCAGCCCGGGACGGTTCTCTGGAAACACCATATATTTT
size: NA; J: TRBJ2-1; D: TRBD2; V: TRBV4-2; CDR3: CASSSGTSDYNEQFF; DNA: TGTGCCAGCAGCTCCGGGACTAGCGACTACAATGAGCAGTTCTTC
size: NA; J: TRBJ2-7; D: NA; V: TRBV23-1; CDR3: CASSQKTGPEAGYEQYF; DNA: TGCGCCAGCAGTCAGAAAACCGGACCCGAGGCAGGCTACGAGCAGTACTTC
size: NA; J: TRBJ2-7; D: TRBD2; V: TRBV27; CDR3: CASNPTGLAGFPLYEQYF; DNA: TGTGCCAGCAACCCGACAGGGCTAGCGGGATTTCCCCTCTACGAGCAGTACTTC
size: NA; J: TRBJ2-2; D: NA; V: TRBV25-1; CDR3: CASRGLGVSHSDTGELFF; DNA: TGTGCCAGCAGAGGGCTGGGGGTGAGTCACTCGGACACCGGGGAGCTGTTTTTT
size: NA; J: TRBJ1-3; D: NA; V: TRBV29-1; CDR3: CSVGLSGNTIYF; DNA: TGCAGCGTTGGCTTGAGTGGAAACACCATATATTTT
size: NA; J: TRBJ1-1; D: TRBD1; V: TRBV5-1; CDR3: CASSDQGARTEAFF; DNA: TGCGCCAGCAGCGACCAGGGGGCAAGGACTGAAGCTTTCTTT
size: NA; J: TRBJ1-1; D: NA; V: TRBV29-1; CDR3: CSVGISTEAFF; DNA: TGCAGCGTTGGTATCAGCACTGAAGCTTTCTTT
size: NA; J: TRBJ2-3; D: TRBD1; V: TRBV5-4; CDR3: CASRSGQVLADTQYF; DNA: TGTGCCAGCAGGTCGGGACAGGTTTTGGCAGATACGCAGTATTTT
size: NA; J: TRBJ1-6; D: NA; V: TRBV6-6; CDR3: CATGQSTYNSPLHF; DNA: TGTGCCACAGGACAGAGCACGTATAATTCACCCCTCCACTTT
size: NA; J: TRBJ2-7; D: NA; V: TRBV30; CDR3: CAWSSSGPYEQYF; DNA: TGTGCCTGGAGTTCGAGCGGCCCCTACGAGCAGTACTTC
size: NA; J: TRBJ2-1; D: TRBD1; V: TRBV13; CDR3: CASSSSRGRGYNEQFF; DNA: TGTGCCAGCAGCTCATCCAGGGGGCGCGGATACAATGAGCAGTTCTTC
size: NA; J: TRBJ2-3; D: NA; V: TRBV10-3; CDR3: CAIKVYRATDTQYF; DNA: TGTGCCATCAAGGTTTACCGAGCCACAGATACGCAGTATTTT
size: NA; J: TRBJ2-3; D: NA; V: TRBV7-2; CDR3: CASSLRGAGGTDTQYF; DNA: TGTGCCAGCAGCTTACGGGGGGCCGGGGGCACAGATACGCAGTATTTT
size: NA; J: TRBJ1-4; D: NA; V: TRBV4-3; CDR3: CASSQTGYEKLFF; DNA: TGCGCCAGCAGCCAAACAGGTTATGAAAAACTGTTTTTT
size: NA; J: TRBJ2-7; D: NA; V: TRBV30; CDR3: CAWSVPRSSGSGAYEQYF; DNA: TGTGCCTGGAGTGTACCACGATCTAGTGGTAGCGGAGCCTACGAGCAGTACTTC
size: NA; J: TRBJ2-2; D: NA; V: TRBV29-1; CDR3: CSVVRGANTGELFF; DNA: TGCAGCGTTGTTAGAGGGGCCAACACCGGGGAGCTGTTTTTT
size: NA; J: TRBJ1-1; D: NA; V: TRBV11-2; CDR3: CASSPRRNTEAFF; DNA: TGTGCCAGCAGCCCCCGGCGGAACACTGAAGCTTTCTTT
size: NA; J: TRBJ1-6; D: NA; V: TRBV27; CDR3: CASSFHWTGRPGRSPLHF; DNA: TGTGCCAGCAGTTTCCACTGGACGGGGCGACCTGGGAGGTCACCCCTCCACTTT
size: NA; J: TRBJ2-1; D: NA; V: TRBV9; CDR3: CASSQNRWGAGSYNEQFF; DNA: TGTGCCAGCAGCCAAAACCGCTGGGGGGCGGGTTCCTACAATGAGCAGTTCTTC
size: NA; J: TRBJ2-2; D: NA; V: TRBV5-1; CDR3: CASSEITETGELFF; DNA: TGCGCCAGCAGCGAGATAACAGAGACCGGGGAGCTGTTTTTT
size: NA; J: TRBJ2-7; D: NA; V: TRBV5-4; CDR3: CASSLRTEEGAQYF; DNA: TGTGCCAGCAGCTTGCGGACGGAAGAAGGCGCGCAGTACTTC
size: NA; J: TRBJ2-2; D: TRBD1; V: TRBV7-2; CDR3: CASRDRNTGELFF; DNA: TGTGCCAGCCGGGACAGGAACACCGGGGAGCTGTTTTTT
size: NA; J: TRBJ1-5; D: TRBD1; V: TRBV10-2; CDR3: CASSGGLDRDNSQPQHF; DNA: TGCGCCAGCAGTGGGGGCCTCGACAGGGACAATAGTCAGCCCCAGCATTTT
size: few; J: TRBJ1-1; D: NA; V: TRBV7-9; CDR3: CASSPHRGTGNTEAFF; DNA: TGTGCCAGCAGCCCTCACCGAGGGACGGGGAACACTGAAGCTTTCTTT
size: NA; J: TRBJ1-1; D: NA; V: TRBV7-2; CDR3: CASSLAGVNTEAFF; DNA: TGTGCCAGCAGCTTAGCCGGGGTGAACACTGAAGCTTTCTTT
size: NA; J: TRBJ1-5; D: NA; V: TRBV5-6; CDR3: CASSLAALNQPQHF; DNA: TGTGCCAGCAGCTTGGCGGCTCTGAATCAGCCCCAGCATTTT
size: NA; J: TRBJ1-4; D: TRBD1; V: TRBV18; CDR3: CASSSQGWTNEKLFF; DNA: TGTGCCAGCTCATCACAGGGGTGGACTAATGAAAAACTGTTTTTT
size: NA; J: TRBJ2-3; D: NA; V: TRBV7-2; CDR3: CASSRRPWGARSSTDTQYF; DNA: TGTGCCAGCAGCCGACGGCCGTGGGGCGCCCGTTCTAGCACAGATACGCAGTATTTT
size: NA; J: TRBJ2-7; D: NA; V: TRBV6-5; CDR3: CASSYSMTGRMREQYF; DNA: TGTGCCAGCAGTTACTCGATGACAGGGAGGATGCGCGAGCAGTACTTC
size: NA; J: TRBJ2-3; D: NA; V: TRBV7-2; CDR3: CASSLSPSTDTQYF; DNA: TGTGCCAGCAGCTTAAGTCCCAGCACAGATACGCAGTATTTT
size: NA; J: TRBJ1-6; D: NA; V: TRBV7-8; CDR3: CASSSPENSPLHF; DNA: TGTGCCAGCAGCTCCCCAGAAAATTCACCCCTCCACTTT
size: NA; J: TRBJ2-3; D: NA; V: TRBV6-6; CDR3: CASRSAGPDTQYF; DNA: TGTGCCAGCAGGTCCGCTGGGCCAGATACGCAGTATTTT
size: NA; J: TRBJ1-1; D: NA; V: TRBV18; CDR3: CASSPREGLNTEAFF; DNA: TGTGCCAGCTCACCACGCGAGGGTCTGAACACTGAAGCTTTCTTT